The T cell receptor (beta chain) under discussion was sequenced for a study of T-cell reconstitution after alpha-beta-depleted transplantation in children. Study-level findings and limits: Diversity and T-cell counts at one year after transplant derived mostly from new T cells. Reports say that about two months after transplant, the alpha-beta T cells came out of several hundred graft clones that had expanded. There were some patients whose high TCRbeta diversity at day 60 came from surviving recipient T cells and thymic progenitors.

On this clonotype itself: Its antigen is not known.

Unique molecular identifiers were incorporated when the TCRbeta library was constructed. TCRdb re-called the PCR reads through MiXCR, storing one row per CDR3 protein. The data show 500,000 to 600,000 distinct CDR3 sequences, with 25% to 30% seen just once and around a third held by the top ten. The origin of this receptor is a boy under three years old with Wiskott-Aldrich syndrome, due to receive a stem cell transplant. The sample in question was PBMCs, obtained before TCRalphabeta/CD19-depleted stem cell transplant.

CDR3 nucleotides: TGTGCCAGCAGCGTCGGGGGATCAAGCTCCTACAATGAGCAGTTCTTC. Translation: CASSVGGSSSYNEQFF. The chain is built from TRBV9 and TRBJ2-1, with D possibly being TRBD2 (6 bases). Germline CDR1 SGDLS, CDR2 YYNGEE. The germline V and J ends were trimmed by 2 bases and 0 bases, with 12 bases remaining between them. This CDR3 contains 16 residues.